Listed here are 5 T cell receptor beta chains from one sample, sequenced in a study of T cell responses to AZD1222 COVID-19 vaccine. The assay was immunoSEQ multiplex PCR, and TCRdb's table has in-frame clones only and misses some. The sample shows roughly 120,000 clones, over 75% of them seen only once. The source was peripheral blood, collected on day 0 of MenACWY control vaccination. The receptors stem from an adult in good health.

The J gene is TRBJ2-7, the V gene TRBV20-1; D ambiguous. V was shortened by 5 bases and J by 3 bases, with 5 bases between the two germline ends. The CDR3 sequence is 10 residues long. The V gene's germline CDR1 is DFQATT and CDR2 SNEGSKA (reference sequence). The CDR3, as DNA: TGCAGTGCTCCCCTCTACGAGCAGTACTTC. Its protein is CSAPLYEQYF.

The chain carries TRBV5-1 and TRBJ2-5; TRBD2 is a possible D gene (6 bases). Germline V gives CDR1 SGHRS, CDR2 YFSETQ. The CDR3 covers 14 residues. V was clipped by 4 bases and J by 2 bases, with 12 bases between them. This CDR3 reads CASSPRDWQETQYF. The CDR3, as DNA: TGCGCCAGCAGCCCACGGGACTGGCAAGAGACCCAGTACTTC.

The chain couples TRBV4-1 to TRBJ1-6; 10 bases agree with TRBD1. There are 17 residues in the CDR3. V shed 1 base and J 10 bases; nucleotides not matched to a gene: 10. CDR1 is MGHRA, CDR2 YSYEKL, per germline. CDR3 amino acids: CASSQGLRDRGNSPLHF. For the CDR3, the DNA is TGCGCCAGCAGCCAAGGTCTTAGGGACAGGGGAAACTCACCCCTCCACTTT.

This clone has only a few counts. The chain uses TRBV10-3 and TRBJ1-5, with 7 positions matching TRBD1. Germline CDR1 reads ENHRY; CDR2 reads SYGVKD. CDR3 length: 14 residues. The V and J ends lost 2 bases and 7 bases, in that order; junction bases with no gene match: 5. The CDR3 region has the DNA TGTGCCATCAGTGAGGACAGGGTTGGGCAGCCCCAGCATTTT. It is translated as CAISEDRVGQPQHF.

The chain combines TRBV4-1 with TRBJ1-1; tentatively, D is TRBD1 (5 bases). Deletions cut 2 bases from V and 1 base from J, with 8 bases between. This CDR3 comprises 14 residues. Germline values: CDR1 MGHRA, CDR2 YSYEKL. The CDR3 DNA follows: TGCGCCAGCAGCCAATCCCAGGGGAACACTGAAGCTTTCTTT. It codes for CASSQSQGNTEAFF.